This is a list of T cell receptor beta chains from one sample in a study of control samples from healthy donors and cancer patients. The repertoire was sequenced with immunoSEQ multiplex PCR; TCRdb's copy has only in-frame clones and lacks some. The table lists 150,000 to 200,000 clones, roughly 88% of them singletons. The specimen was blood. The receptors were sampled from a man aged 18 to 29 in good health. Both conserved end residues are part of each CDR3. The order of the fields is D gene, clone size, J gene, V gene, CDR3 DNA, CDR3 protein. D genes are given only for firm matches. Only some rows state a clone size, as once, few, many or a class for expanded clones.

.	once	TRBJ2-1	TRBV27	TGTGCCAGCCGATTAGCCCGGGGACCGCAGTTCTTC	CASRLARGPQFF
TRBD1	.	TRBJ2-5	TRBV5-6	TGTGCCAGCAGCTTCGGACAGGGTGGAGAGACCCAGTACTTC	CASSFGQGGETQYF
.	.	TRBJ1-3	TRBV4-3	TGCGCCAGCAGCCAATTGGGGGAGTTGGAGGGTCGAAACACCATATATTTT	CASSQLGELEGRNTIYF
TRBD1	.	TRBJ2-7	TRBV6-5	TGTGCCAGCAGGGACCCGGGACAGCCCTCCTACGAGCAGTACTTC	CASRDPGQPSYEQYF
.	few	TRBJ2-5	TRBV6-4	TGTGCCAGCAGTCGACAGGTGGAAGAGACCCAGTACTTC	CASSRQVEETQYF
TRBD2	.	TRBJ2-7	TRBV10-1	TGCGCCTCCCCGACTAGCGGGGGCGACGAACCCCTCAAAGAGCAGTACTTC	CASPTSGGDEPLKEQYF
.	.	TRBJ2-5	TRBV7-2	TGTGCCAGCAGCTTAGCGGAGGGGGGCCTCATGTACTTC	CASSLAEGGLMYF
.	.	TRBJ1-2	TRBV4-1	TGCGCCAGCAGCCAAGATCAGTGGGGCGCGGGTGGCTACACCTTC	CASSQDQWGAGGYTF
.	.	TRBJ2-1	TRBV7-8	TGTGCCAGCAGCTCCCTTCTTACTTTCGATGAGCAGTTCTTC	CASSSLLTFDEQFF
.	.	TRBJ2-1	TRBV19	TGTGCCAGTAGTACAGCAGGGAATGAGCAGTTCTTC	CASSTAGNEQFF
.	.	TRBJ1-2	TRBV28	TGTGCCAGCAGTTTGCGGACGAACTATGGCTACACCTTC	CASSLRTNYGYTF
.	.	TRBJ1-4	TRBV7-9	TGTGCCAGCAGCTTACGAGGGGTGACTAATGAAAAACTGTTTTTT	CASSLRGVTNEKLFF
TRBD1	once	TRBJ2-5	TRBV24-1	TGTGCCACCAGTGACTCCGGACAGGGGAATGGGGAGACCCAGTACTTC	CATSDSGQGNGETQYF
.	.	TRBJ2-3	TRBV5-1	TGCGCCAGCAGCTGGGGGGGGCCCGCAGATACGCAGTATTTT	CASSWGGPADTQYF
.	.	TRBJ1-6	TRBV15	TGTGCCACCAGCAGAGATCGAACAATAGGTTCACCCCTCCACTTT	CATSRDRTIGSPLHF
.	.	TRBJ1-4	TRBV7-9	TGTGCCAGCAGCTTGTGGGGCACTAATGAAAAACTGTTTTTT	CASSLWGTNEKLFF
.	.	TRBJ2-3	TRBV4-3	TGCGCCAGCAGCCAAGATAAGGGGGAGGGGACAGATACGCAGTATTTT	CASSQDKGEGTDTQYF
.	.	TRBJ2-3	TRBV30	TGTGCCTGGAACCAGGAATCCACAGATACGCAGTATTTT	CAWNQESTDTQYF
.	.	TRBJ2-3	TRBV18	TGTGCCAGCTCCCCCCTACACACAGATACGCAGTATTTT	CASSPLHTDTQYF
.	.	TRBJ2-1	TRBV18	TGTGCCAGCTCACCACCCGGCCCCCACAATGAGCAGTTCTTC	CASSPPGPHNEQFF
.	once	TRBJ2-5	TRBV5-1	TGCGCCAGCAGCTCGTCAGGGTTGGAGACCCAGTACTTC	CASSSSGLETQYF
.	few	TRBJ2-7	TRBV27	TGTGCCAGCAGTTTAATGGGGGCGTTAAACTACGAGCAGTACTTC	CASSLMGALNYEQYF
TRBD1	.	TRBJ2-7	TRBV6-2/TRBV6-3	TGTGCCAGCAGTTTAACGGCAGGGGGCTTAGACGAGCAGTACTTC	CASSLTAGGLDEQYF
TRBD1	.	TRBJ2-2	TRBV7-2	TGTGCCAGCAGTCAACAGGGGAGCGCCGGGGAGCTGTTTTTT	CASSQQGSAGELFF
.	.	TRBJ1-2	TRBV7-9	TGTGCCAGCACTCAGACTCCCGACGCCTATGGCTACACCTTC	CASTQTPDAYGYTF
.	.	TRBJ1-1	TRBV9	TGTGCCAGCAGCGTAGTGACAAATGAAGCTTTCTTT	CASSVVTNEAFF
TRBD1	.	TRBJ1-2	TRBV2	TGTGCCAGCAGTGAAGGGGGCAGGGGGCGAGGCTACACCTTC	CASSEGGRGRGYTF
.	.	TRBJ1-1	TRBV7-3	TGTGCCAGCAGCTTAAAGCCCGACACTGAAGCTTTCTTT	CASSLKPDTEAFF
.	.	TRBJ1-2	TRBV4-1	TGCGCCAGCAGCCAAAAGACTGGAGCTAACTATGGCTACACCTTC	CASSQKTGANYGYTF
.	.	TRBJ2-1	TRBV9	TGTGCCAGCAGCGTAGGGGTCTATTACAATGAGCAGTTCTTC	CASSVGVYYNEQFF
.	.	TRBJ2-3	TRBV9	TGTGCCAGCAGCGAGGGACCATCTAGCACAGATACGCAGTATTTT	CASSEGPSSTDTQYF
.	.	TRBJ2-7	TRBV13	TGTGCCAGCAGCTTAGTGGTTAGCTCCTACGAGCAGTACTTC	CASSLVVSSYEQYF
TRBD1	.	TRBJ2-7	TRBV5-1	TGCGCCAGCAGCTTTCGACAGGGGGCAAGGGACGAGCAGTACTTC	CASSFRQGARDEQYF
TRBD1	.	TRBJ1-5	TRBV27	TGTGCCAGCAGTCCTCATGGACAGGGAAAGTGGTTTTTGGATCAGCCCCAGCATTTT	CASSPHGQGKWFLDQPQHF
.	.	TRBJ2-2	TRBV7-2	TGTGCCAGCAGCTTAGTTTATGGGGGGCGTAGCGGGGAGCTGTTTTTT	CASSLVYGGRSGELFF
TRBD1	.	TRBJ1-4	TRBV9	TGTGCCAGCAGCTACATGGGGACAGTTAATGAAAAACTGTTTTTT	CASSYMGTVNEKLFF
.	.	TRBJ1-1	TRBV3-1/TRBV3-2	TGTGCCAGCAGCCAAGATTTTGGGAACACTGAAGCTTTCTTT	CASSQDFGNTEAFF
TRBD1	.	TRBJ2-1	TRBV5-1	TGCGCCAGCAGCTTTTTGGGGTCGACAGGGGATGAGCAGTTCTTC	CASSFLGSTGDEQFF
.	.	TRBJ2-3	TRBV5-4	TGTGCCAGCAGCTTGGACTTCACAGATACGCAGTATTTT	CASSLDFTDTQYF
TRBD1	.	TRBJ1-5	TRBV19	TGTGCCAGTAGTCTCGAGGACAGGGGCTTGGTTCAGCCCCAGCATTTT	CASSLEDRGLVQPQHF
.	.	TRBJ2-3	TRBV3-1/TRBV3-2	TGTGCCAGCACCAATACCCGGGACGGAAGCACAGATACGCAGTATTTT	CASTNTRDGSTDTQYF
TRBD2	.	TRBJ2-1	TRBV7-2	TGTGCCAGCAGCTCGGGACTAGCGGGGGTGAATGAGCAGTTCTTC	CASSSGLAGVNEQFF
TRBD1	.	TRBJ2-5	TRBV27	TGTGCCAGCAGTCCTTCAGGGGGTTGGGAGACCCAGTACTTC	CASSPSGGWETQYF
.	few	TRBJ2-2	TRBV9	TGTGCCAGCAGCGTAGCTTTGGCTCCCGGGGAGCTGTTTTTT	CASSVALAPGELFF
.	.	TRBJ2-3	TRBV7-6	TGTGCCAGCAGCTTATCGGGCGGGATTAGCACAGATACGCAGTATTTT	CASSLSGGISTDTQYF
.	.	TRBJ2-3	TRBV5-1	TGCGCCAGCAGCTTGGATTCAGCAGAAGGCACAGATACGCAGTATTTT	CASSLDSAEGTDTQYF
.	.	TRBJ2-3	TRBV20-1	TGCAGTGCGAGTAGGGACAGCACAGATACGCAGTATTTT	CSASRDSTDTQYF
.	.	TRBJ2-6	TRBV30	TGTGCCGGTCTCGACGGCCACTCTGGGGCCAACGTCCTGACTTTC	CAGLDGHSGANVLTF
.	.	TRBJ2-5	TRBV5-1	TGCGCCAGCAGCTGGACGGCACAGGACTTTCAAGAGACCCAGTACTTC	CASSWTAQDFQETQYF